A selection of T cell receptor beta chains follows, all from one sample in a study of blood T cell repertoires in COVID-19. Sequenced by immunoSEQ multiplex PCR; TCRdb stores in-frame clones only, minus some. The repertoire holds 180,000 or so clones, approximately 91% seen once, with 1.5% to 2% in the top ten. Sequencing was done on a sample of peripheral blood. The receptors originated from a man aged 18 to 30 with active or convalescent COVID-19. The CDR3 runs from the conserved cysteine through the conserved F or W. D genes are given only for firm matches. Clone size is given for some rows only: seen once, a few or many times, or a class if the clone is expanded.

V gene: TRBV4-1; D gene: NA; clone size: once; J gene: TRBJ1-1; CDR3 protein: CASSQEGVVNTEAFF; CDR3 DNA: TGCGCCAGCAGCCAAGAAGGGGTGGTGAACACTGAAGCTTTCTTT
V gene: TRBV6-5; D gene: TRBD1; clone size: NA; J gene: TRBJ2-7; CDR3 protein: CASSKPGQGSYEQYF; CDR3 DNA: TGTGCCAGCAGCAAACCGGGACAGGGCAGCTACGAGCAGTACTTC
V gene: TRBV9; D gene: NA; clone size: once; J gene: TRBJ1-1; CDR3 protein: CASSVALGTEAFF; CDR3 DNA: TGTGCCAGCAGCGTTGCCCTAGGCACTGAAGCTTTCTTT
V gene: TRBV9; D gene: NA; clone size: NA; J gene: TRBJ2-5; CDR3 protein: CASSGGAGTQYF; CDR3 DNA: TGTGCCAGCAGCGGGGGAGCGGGGACCCAGTACTTC
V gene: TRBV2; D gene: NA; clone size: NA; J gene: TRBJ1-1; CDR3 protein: CASSDDSEAFF; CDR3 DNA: TGTGCCAGCAGTGACGACAGTGAAGCTTTCTTT
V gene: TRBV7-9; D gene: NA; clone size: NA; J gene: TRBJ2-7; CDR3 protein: CASSGRTSYEQYF; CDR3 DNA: TGTGCCAGCAGTGGACGGACTTCCTACGAGCAGTACTTC
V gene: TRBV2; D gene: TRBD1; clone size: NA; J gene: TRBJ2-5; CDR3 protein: CASSEKRQGTTERVTQYF; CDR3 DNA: TGTGCCAGCAGTGAAAAAAGACAGGGAACAACCGAACGGGTGACCCAGTACTTC
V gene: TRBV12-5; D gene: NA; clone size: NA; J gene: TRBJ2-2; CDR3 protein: CASAYKSHWSADNTGELFF; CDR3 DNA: TGTGCTAGTGCCTACAAGTCACATTGGTCCGCGGATAACACCGGGGAGCTGTTTTTT
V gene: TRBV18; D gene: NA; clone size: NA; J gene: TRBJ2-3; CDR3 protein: CASSRGTDTQYF; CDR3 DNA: TGTGCCAGCTCACGAGGCACAGATACGCAGTATTTT
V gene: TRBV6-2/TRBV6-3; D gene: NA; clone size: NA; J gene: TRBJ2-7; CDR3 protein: CASSQPPGVEQYF; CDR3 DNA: TGTGCCAGCAGCCAACCTCCCGGGGTCGAGCAGTACTTC
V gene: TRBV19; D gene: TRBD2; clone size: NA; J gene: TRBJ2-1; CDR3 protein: CASSITGLRWTSGRPVANEQFF; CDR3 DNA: TGTGCCAGTAGTATTACGGGGTTGAGGTGGACTAGCGGGAGGCCCGTAGCCAATGAGCAGTTCTTC
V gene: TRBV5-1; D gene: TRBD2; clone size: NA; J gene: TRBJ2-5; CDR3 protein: CASSLELAGGPAETQYF; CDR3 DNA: TGCGCCAGCAGCTTGGAACTTGCGGGAGGGCCTGCAGAGACCCAGTACTTC
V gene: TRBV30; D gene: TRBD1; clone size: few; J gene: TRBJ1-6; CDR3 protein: CAWAGQGNSPLHF; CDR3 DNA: TGTGCCTGGGCCGGACAGGGTAATTCACCCCTCCACTTT
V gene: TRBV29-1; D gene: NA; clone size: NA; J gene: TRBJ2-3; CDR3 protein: CSVRVGDSTDTQYF; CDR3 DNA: TGCAGCGTTCGGGTCGGCGATAGCACAGATACGCAGTATTTT